The next 7 T cell receptor beta chains were all read from a single sample in a study of blood T cell repertoires in COVID-19. Data came from immunoSEQ multiplex PCR; TCRdb stores just in-frame clones and leaves some out. Of some 220,000 clones listed, around four fifths are singletons. The specimen sequenced was peripheral blood. The receptor source for this set is a woman aged 55 to 70 with active or convalescent COVID-19.

This clone was counted only a few times. The CDR3 bases are TGTGCCAGTAGTATCAGCAGAGGGAATGAGCAGTTCTTC. Translation: CASSISRGNEQFF. The V call is TRBV19, the J call TRBJ2-1, with D maybe TRBD2 (5 bases). The V end was cut by 3 bases, the J end by 7 bases, with 10 bases between. The CDR3 covers 13 residues. Germline CDR1 is LNHDA and CDR2 is SQIVND (reference sequence).

The genes are TRBV16 and TRBJ1-2, with 8 bases aligning to TRBD1. The CDR3 covers 15 residues. V was clipped by 0 bases and J by 2 bases; unmatched bases: 2. Looked up from germline, CDR1 is KGHSY and CDR2 is FQNENV. The CDR3 nucleotides read TGTGCCAGCAGCCAATCCCGACAGGGGAACTATGGCTACACCTTC. Amino acid sequence: CASSQSRQGNYGYTF.

The chain links TRBV29-1 to TRBJ2-3; 10 nucleotides line up with TRBD2. V shed 6 bases, J shed 5 bases, and the junction held 5 bases outside the gene matches. CDR3 length: 13 amino acids. Germline V lookup: CDR1 SQVTM, CDR2 ANQGSEA. CDR3 loop: CSVSGRAKDTQYF. The CDR3, as DNA: TGCAGCGTGAGCGGGAGGGCCAAAGATACGCAGTATTTT.

This clone is a singleton in its sample. The chain employs TRBV19 and TRBJ1-4; D gene ambiguous. This CDR3 contains 14 residues. Germline loops: CDR1 LNHDA, CDR2 SQIVND (reference sequence). Trimming left V 3 bases short and J 2 bases short, with 7 bases between. The CDR3 nucleotides are TGTGCCAGTAGTATGAGGTCGACTAATGAAAAACTGTTTTTT. Protein sequence: CASSMRSTNEKLFF. The variable domain in full, with the rest retrieved from reference TRBV19 and TRBJ1-4, is DGGITQSPKYLFRKEGQNVTLSCEQNLNHDAMYWYRQDPGQGLRLIYYSQIVNDFQKGDIAEGYSVSREKKESFPLTVTSAQKNPTAFYLCASSMRSTNEKLFFGSGTQLSVL.

The rearrangement links TRBV6-5 to TRBJ2-7, with D unresolved. V lost 3 bases to trimming and J lost 6 bases, with 6 bases between them. CDR1 MNHEY and CDR2 SVGAGI come from the germline V gene. This CDR3 has 11 residues. CDR3 loop: CASSYAGEQYF. The CDR3, as DNA: TGTGCCAGCAGTTATGCAGGCGAGCAGTACTTC.

The chain joins TRBV2 to TRBJ2-7; possibly TRBD2 for D (6 bases). Trimming shortened V by 7 bases and J by 1 base, and 11 bases separated the two germline ends. CDR1 is SNHLY, CDR2 FYNNEI, per germline. The CDR3 spans 13 residues. CDR3 coding DNA: TGTGCCAGCATGTGGGAGGTTTCCTACGAGCAGTACGTC. Protein: CASMWEVSYEQYV.

This sequence joins TRBV27 and TRBJ2-7, with 7 bases identical to TRBD1. Germline V gene data show CDR1 as MNHEY and CDR2 as SMNVEV (reference sequence). The junction had 4 bases not matched to a gene; V was cut back by 5 bases and J by 3 bases. The CDR3 has 13 amino acids. The chain's CDR3 is CASSRQGNYEQYF. The DNA for the CDR3 is TGTGCCAGCAGTCGACAGGGTAACTACGAGCAGTACTTC.